The 22 T cell receptor beta chains presented below share a single source sample, sequenced in a study of cytomegalovirus exposure and HLA in healthy donors. PCR primers comprised 60 Vbeta and 13 Jbeta primers. Assay used: immunoSEQ multiplex PCR; TCRdb lists only in-frame clones, some missing. The table has around 100,000 clones, roughly three quarters seen once. The sequenced sample consisted of PBMCs. These receptors all stem from a man aged 50-59 years in good health and CMV-seropositive.

The chain links TRBV19 to TRBJ2-2; 8 bases are a match to TRBD2. CDR3 length: 16 residues. Germline V gene data show CDR1 as LNHDA and CDR2 as SQIVND (reference sequence). V was pared by 5 bases and J by 0 bases, with 5 bases of the junction left unmatched. CDR3 protein: CASSPVAGSNTGELFF. The CDR3 DNA is TGTGCCAGTAGTCCGGTAGCGGGATCGAACACCGGGGAGCTGTTTTTT.

CDR3 in amino acids: CASSVATWATEQYF. In nucleotides, the CDR3 is TGTGCCAGCAGCGTAGCTACATGGGCGACCGAGCAGTACTTC. The chain uses TRBV9 and TRBJ2-7; D not resolved. Between the trimmed V and J ends, which lost 0 bases and 6 bases, there was a span of 13 bases. The CDR3 contains 14 residues. Germline CDR1 and CDR2: SGDLS and YYNGEE.

V and J are TRBV18 and TRBJ2-7; 7 nucleotides match TRBD2. The V gene end was trimmed by 5 bases and the J gene end by 1 base; junction bases not matched to a gene: 2. This CDR3 has 13 amino acids. Germline CDR1 reads KGHSH; CDR2 reads LQKENI. The chain's CDR3 is CASSTSVSYEQYF. In DNA form, the CDR3 reads TGTGCCAGCTCAACTAGCGTATCCTACGAGCAGTACTTC.

This chain uses TRBV6-5 with TRBJ2-5; perhaps TRBD2 as D (5 bases). The CDR3 loop spans 11 amino acids. Looked up from germline, CDR1 is MNHEY and CDR2 is SVGAGI. Trimming stripped 5 bases from V and 4 bases from J, with 5 bases between. The CDR3 coding sequence is TGTGCCAGCAGTAGCGGAGAGACCCAGTACTTC. Translating gives CASSSGETQYF.

The V gene is TRBV2, the J gene TRBJ1-1; maybe TRBD1 (5 bases). The CDR3 runs to 12 residues. Deletions cut 10 bases from V and 0 bases from J, with 9 bases between. The germline V gene has CDR1 SNHLY and CDR2 FYNNEI. The CDR3, as DNA: TGTGCCACACGGGGGGTGAACACTGAAGCTTTCTTT. Translated: CATRGVNTEAFF. The whole variable domain, remainder taken from reference TRBV2 and TRBJ1-1, is EPEVTQTPSHQVTQMGQEVILRCVPISNHLYFYWYRQILGQKVEFLVSFYNNEISEKSEIFDDQFSVERPDGSNFTLKIRSTKLEDSAMYFCATRGVNTEAFFGQGTRLTVV.

The rearrangement joins TRBV19 to TRBJ1-3; TRBD1 matches 9 bases. Germline CDR1 and CDR2: LNHDA and SQIVND (reference sequence). The junction had 1 base not matched to a gene; V was cut back by 6 bases and J by 4 bases. The CDR3 consists of 13 residues. CDR3 residues: CASRGQGGNTIYF. The CDR3 region has the DNA TGTGCCAGTAGGGGACAGGGAGGAAACACCATATATTTT.

The chain joins TRBV30 to TRBJ2-2; 7 nucleotides agree with TRBD1. V lost 4 bases to trimming and J lost 1 base; unmatched junction nucleotides: 3. The CDR3 totals 14 residues. Germline CDR1 reads GTSNPN; CDR2 reads SVGIG (reference sequence). In nucleotides, the CDR3 is TGTGCCTGGATCGGACAGGTGAACACCGGGGAGCTGTTTTTT. It yields the protein CAWIGQVNTGELFF.

The DNA for the CDR3 is TGTGCCAGTAGTATTCGGCTAGCGGGAGGGAGAGACTACGAGCAGTACTTC. It specifies CASSIRLAGGRDYEQYF. The chain has TRBV19 and TRBJ2-7, with 12 bases identical to TRBD2. The CDR3 loop spans 17 amino acids. Germline V gene sequence: CDR1 LNHDA, CDR2 SQIVND (reference sequence). Germline trimming cut 3 bases from V and 3 bases from J; bases unmatched to any gene: 9.

The chain uses TRBV6-1 and TRBJ2-1, with TRBD1 as a possible D gene (5 bases). The germline CDR1 and CDR2 sequences are MNHNS and SASEGT. V was shortened by 4 bases and J by 0 bases, with 16 bases between the two germline ends. This CDR3 has 17 amino acids. CDR3 nucleotides: TGTGCCAGCAGTGCTTGGGCTACAGGAAGCTCCTACAATGAGCAGTTCTTC. It encodes CASSAWATGSSYNEQFF.

V is TRBV5-1 and J is TRBJ1-2; D unclear. CDR3 length: 16 residues. Trimming cost V 0 bases and J 8 bases, with 20 bases left between them. CDR1 and CDR2 from the germline V gene are SGHRS and YFSETQ. This CDR3 reads CASSLAPDAASGGYTF. CDR3 sequence (DNA): TGCGCCAGCAGCTTGGCTCCCGACGCGGCGTCCGGCGGCTACACCTTC.

The gene calls are TRBV27 and TRBJ1-2; TRBD1 matches at 9 bases. J was trimmed by 0 bases and V by 5 bases; bases with no gene match: 4. Germline V gene sequence: CDR1 MNHEY, CDR2 SMNVEV (reference sequence). CDR3 size: 15 residues. Written as DNA, the CDR3 is TGTGCCAGCAGTCCCAGGACAGGGGCTAACTATGGCTACACCTTC. This sequence encodes CASSPRTGANYGYTF.

This CDR3 is CASSGLAGSTDTQYF. The DNA of the CDR3 is TGTGCCAGCAGCGGGTTAGCGGGTAGCACAGATACGCAGTATTTT. J is TRBJ2-3 and V is TRBV9; 7 bases agree with TRBD2. Per germline, CDR1 SGDLS and CDR2 YYNGEE. CDR3 length: 15 amino acids. V was clipped by 3 bases and J by 0 bases; unmatched bases: 4.

This clone was seen a handful of times. The J gene is TRBJ2-1, the V gene TRBV6-6; TRBD2 aligns across 10 bases. The CDR3 covers 16 residues. The trim removed 5 bases at V and 7 bases at J, leaving 11 bases unmatched. Germline loops: CDR1 MNHNY, CDR2 SVGAGI (reference sequence). CDR3 loop: CASSRVLAGEGNEQFF. The CDR3 DNA reads as TGTGCCAGCAGTAGAGTGCTAGCGGGAGAAGGAAATGAGCAGTTCTTC.

The chain couples TRBV11-2 to TRBJ2-7, with D possibly being TRBD1 (6 bases). CDR3 length: 15 residues. Trimming shortened V by 5 bases and J by 3 bases, and 17 bases separated the two germline ends. Germline V lookup: CDR1 SGHAT, CDR2 FQNNGV. The CDR3 DNA follows: TGTGCCAGCAGCGGGATTCGAACAGGGATCTACGAGCAGTACTTC. It is translated as CASSGIRTGIYEQYF. Full variable domain (missing parts from reference TRBV11-2 and TRBJ2-7): EAGVAQSPRYKIIEKRQSVAFWCNPISGHATLYWYQQILGQGPKLLIQFQNNGVVDDSQLPKDRFSAERLKGVDSTLKIQPAKLEDSAVYLCASSGIRTGIYEQYFGPGTRLTVT.

This clone showed up many times. The chain recombines TRBV2 with TRBJ2-1; TRBD2 might be the D (6 bases). The ends were cut back, 6 bases at V and 5 bases at J, with 8 bases in the middle. CDR1 and CDR2 (germline): SNHLY, FYNNEI. There are 12 residues in the CDR3. The CDR3 bases are TGTGCCAGCAGGAGACTAGACAATGAGCAGTTCTTC. This gives the protein CASRRLDNEQFF.

J is TRBJ2-7 and V is TRBV28; D is possibly TRBD2 (6 bases). Germline V CDR1 and CDR2: MDHEN, SYDVKM. This CDR3 comprises 12 residues. V lost 6 bases, J lost 5 bases, and 11 bases lay in between. The CDR3 DNA is TGTGCCAGCAGGGGGGGAATCCACGAGCAGTACTTC. It encodes CASRGGIHEQYF.

This clone is a singleton in its sample. The J gene is TRBJ2-3, the V gene TRBV5-1; 9 bases fit TRBD1. CDR3 length equals 14 residues. Germline V gene data show CDR1 as SGHRS and CDR2 as YFSETQ. V shed 5 bases, J shed 3 bases, and the junction held 4 bases outside the gene matches. In nucleotides, the CDR3 is TGCGCCAGCAGGTGGACAGGGGAAACAGATACGCAGTATTTT. Encoded protein: CASRWTGETDTQYF.

The chain carries TRBV19 and TRBJ1-4, with a weak D call TRBD1 (6 bases). The V gene lost 5 bases and the J gene lost 0 bases, with 10 bases spanning the gap. This CDR3 comprises 15 residues. Germline assignment: CDR1 LNHDA and CDR2 SQIVND (reference sequence). CDR3 bases: TGTGCCAGTAGTTCCCGGACAGCAACTAATGAAAAACTGTTTTTT. The encoded protein is CASSSRTATNEKLFF.

The genes are TRBV6-5 and TRBJ1-1; D may be TRBD1 (5 bases). CDR3 size: 12 residues. Germline CDR1 MNHEY, CDR2 SVGAGI. Trimming took off 7 bases at V and 5 bases at J, with 11 bases between the two ends. CDR3 residues: CASNRGVTEAFF. CDR3 nucleotide sequence: TGTGCCAGCAACCGGGGGGTTACTGAAGCTTTCTTT.

Only a few counts were recorded for this clone. This chain connects TRBV5-4 to TRBJ2-5; D might be TRBD1 (7 bases). The CDR3 consists of 15 residues. CDR1 is SGHNT, CDR2 YYREEE, per germline (reference sequence). Trimming removed 1 base from V and 5 bases from J, with 15 bases in between. CDR3 nucleotide sequence: TGTGCCAGCAGCTTGAGGGCAGGGGGGTGGGAGACCCAGTACTTC. Translated: CASSLRAGGWETQYF.

The J gene is TRBJ1-6, the V gene TRBV4-3, with D possibly matching TRBD1 (5 bases). V lost 0 bases and J lost 8, with 11 bases in between. This CDR3 is built from 15 residues. Germline-derived CDR1 and CDR2 are LGHNA and YSLEER. The DNA for the CDR3 is TGCGCCAGCAGCCAAGATAAGGGGTTGGATTCACCCCTCCACTTT. It encodes CASSQDKGLDSPLHF.

This chain's CDR3 is CAWRGRASNQPQHF. The CDR3 bases are TGTGCCTGGAGGGGCAGGGCCAGCAATCAGCCCCAGCATTTT. The V call is TRBV30, the J call TRBJ1-5; tentatively, D is TRBD1 (5 bases). Trimming took off 3 bases at V and 1 base at J, with 10 bases between the two ends. CDR1 GTSNPN and CDR2 SVGIG come from the germline V gene (reference sequence). The CDR3 contains 14 residues.